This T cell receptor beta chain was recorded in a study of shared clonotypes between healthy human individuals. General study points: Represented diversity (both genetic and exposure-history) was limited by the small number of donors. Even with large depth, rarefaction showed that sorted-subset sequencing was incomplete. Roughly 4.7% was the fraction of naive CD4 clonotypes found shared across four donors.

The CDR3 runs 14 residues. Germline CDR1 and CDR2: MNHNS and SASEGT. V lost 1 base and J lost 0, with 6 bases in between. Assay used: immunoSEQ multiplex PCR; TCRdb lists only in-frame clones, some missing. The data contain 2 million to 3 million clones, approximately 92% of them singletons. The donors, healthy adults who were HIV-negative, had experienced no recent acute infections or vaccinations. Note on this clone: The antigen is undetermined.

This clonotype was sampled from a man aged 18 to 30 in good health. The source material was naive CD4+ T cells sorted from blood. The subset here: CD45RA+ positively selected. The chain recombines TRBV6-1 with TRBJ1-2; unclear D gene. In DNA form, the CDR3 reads TGTGCCAGCAGTGAAGGTGGCACTAACTATGGCTACACCTTC. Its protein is CASSEGGTNYGYTF.